These T cell receptor beta chains were read from a single sample in a study of blood T cell repertoires in COVID-19. Clones were sequenced by immunoSEQ multiplex PCR, and TCRdb holds only the in-frame ones, with some missing. The data show about 190,000 clones, roughly 90% seen once. Material: peripheral blood. The receptors shown here come from a man aged 35-49 years with acute or convalescent COVID-19. CDR3s include the opening cysteine and the closing phenylalanine or tryptophan. Each record gives: J gene, clone size, V gene, D gene, CDR3 DNA, CDR3 protein. D genes are given only for firm matches. Clone size is given for some rows only: seen once, a few or many times, or a class if the clone is expanded.

J: TRBJ1-2
size: once
V: TRBV12-3/TRBV12-4
D: .
DNA: TGTGCCAGCACTGCCGGGTTCTATGGCTACACCTTC
CDR3: CASTAGFYGYTF

J: TRBJ2-7
size: .
V: TRBV7-2
D: .
DNA: TGTGCCAGCAGCTTAGATGGGGCCTATGGGCAGTACTTC
CDR3: CASSLDGAYGQYF

J: TRBJ2-6
size: .
V: TRBV5-1
D: .
DNA: TGCGCCAGCAGCTTGGAGTCTATAAGCTCTGGGGCCAACGTCCTGACTTTC
CDR3: CASSLESISSGANVLTF

J: TRBJ1-1
size: .
V: TRBV18
D: .
DNA: TGTGCCAGCTCACCACCGGTCAGGGGTCGTAACACTGAAGCTTTCTTT
CDR3: CASSPPVRGRNTEAFF

J: TRBJ2-1
size: .
V: TRBV5-4
D: TRBD2
DNA: TGTGCCAGCAGCGGGAGGGTAGCGGGGGGCCGAAACAATGAGCAGTTCTTC
CDR3: CASSGRVAGGRNNEQFF

J: TRBJ2-7
size: .
V: TRBV11-1
D: .
DNA: TGTGCCAGCAGCTTATCCCGGGACACCTACGAGCAGTACTTC
CDR3: CASSLSRDTYEQYF

J: TRBJ1-1
size: .
V: TRBV5-4
D: TRBD1
DNA: TGTGCCAGCAGCCTCGGGGAGACAGGGGGCACAACTGAAGCTTTCTTT
CDR3: CASSLGETGGTTEAFF

J: TRBJ1-2
size: .
V: TRBV6-5
D: TRBD1
DNA: TGTGCCAGCAGTTCCCCTCGACAGGGCTATGGCTACACCTTC
CDR3: CASSSPRQGYGYTF

J: TRBJ2-2
size: .
V: TRBV10-1
D: TRBD2
DNA: TGCGCCAGCAGTGAGTCTGGACGGGGGGGAAACACCGGGGAGCTGTTTTTT
CDR3: CASSESGRGGNTGELFF

J: TRBJ1-2
size: .
V: TRBV27
D: .
DNA: TGTGCCAGCAGTTTATGGGGGACACACTCTATAGTCTATGGCTACACCTTC
CDR3: CASSLWGTHSIVYGYTF

J: TRBJ1-1
size: .
V: TRBV29-1
D: .
DNA: TGCAGCGTTGTCAGGGGGAACACTGAAGCTTTCTTT
CDR3: CSVVRGNTEAFF

J: TRBJ2-2
size: few
V: TRBV30
D: .
DNA: TGTGCCTGGAAGAATAAGGGGCAGGGGATTTCCGGGGAGCTGTTTTTT
CDR3: CAWKNKGQGISGELFF

J: TRBJ2-3
size: .
V: TRBV7-2
D: .
DNA: TGTGCCAGCAGCTTAGAGAGCGGCCTCACAGATACGCAGTATTTT
CDR3: CASSLESGLTDTQYF

J: TRBJ1-2
size: .
V: TRBV27
D: .
DNA: TGTGCCAGCAGGGGGGGGCAGGAGGGCTATGGCTACACCTTC
CDR3: CASRGGQEGYGYTF

J: TRBJ1-6
size: .
V: TRBV7-3
D: .
DNA: TGTGCCAGCAGCTTGGGTGCAGGGTCGGGCCCCCTCCACTTT
CDR3: CASSLGAGSGPLHF

J: TRBJ1-2
size: .
V: TRBV30
D: .
DNA: TGTGCCTGGAGTGTACGGAGCTATGGCTACACCTTC
CDR3: CAWSVRSYGYTF

J: TRBJ1-5
size: .
V: TRBV30
D: .
DNA: TGTGCCTGGAGTTCCGACAGCCTCAATCAGCCCCAGCATTTT
CDR3: CAWSSDSLNQPQHF

J: TRBJ2-2
size: .
V: TRBV19
D: TRBD1
DNA: TGTGCCAGTCGTTATCCGGGACAGGGGCTCGGCGGGGAGCTGTTTTTT
CDR3: CASRYPGQGLGGELFF

J: TRBJ2-7
size: .
V: TRBV5-5
D: TRBD1
DNA: TGTGCCAGCAGCCCCCGGGACAGGCGCCTAATTTCTATTTACGAGCAGTACTTC
CDR3: CASSPRDRRLISIYEQYF

J: TRBJ2-7
size: .
V: TRBV7-2
D: .
DNA: TGTGCCAGCAGCTTACGGGGGTCCTACGAGCAGTACTTC
CDR3: CASSLRGSYEQYF

J: TRBJ2-1
size: .
V: TRBV5-1
D: TRBD1
DNA: TGCGCCAGCAGCGGTCGGACAGGCGACAATGAGCAGTTCTTC
CDR3: CASSGRTGDNEQFF

J: TRBJ2-4
size: .
V: TRBV6-5
D: TRBD2
DNA: TGTGCCAGCAGTTACGGGAGGGGAAACATTCAGTACTTC
CDR3: CASSYGRGNIQYF

J: TRBJ2-7
size: .
V: TRBV4-2
D: TRBD1
DNA: TGTGCCAGCAGCCAGGCCAAAGGACAGGGCTACGAGCAGTACTTC
CDR3: CASSQAKGQGYEQYF

J: TRBJ1-6
size: .
V: TRBV7-9
D: .
DNA: TGTGCCAGCAGCCCGAACCCCGACAGTCTTAATTCACCCCTCCACTTT
CDR3: CASSPNPDSLNSPLHF

J: TRBJ2-3
size: once
V: TRBV3-1/TRBV3-2
D: TRBD2
DNA: TGTGCCAGCAGAACCAGCGGGGGGCGATCAGATACGCAGTATTTT
CDR3: CASRTSGGRSDTQYF

J: TRBJ2-2
size: .
V: TRBV5-1
D: TRBD2
DNA: TGCGCCAGCAGCTCAGGGGATAGCGGGAGAACCGGGGAGCTGTTTTTT
CDR3: CASSSGDSGRTGELFF

J: TRBJ2-2
size: .
V: TRBV10-1
D: .
DNA: TGCGCCAGCGGCGCCGGGACACCCACCGGGGAGCTGTTTTTT
CDR3: CASGAGTPTGELFF

J: TRBJ1-4
size: .
V: TRBV6-1
D: TRBD1
DNA: TGTGCCAGCAGTGGCGTAAAAGGACAGGGGCTGGTGAGGACTAATGAAAAACTGTTTTTT
CDR3: CASSGVKGQGLVRTNEKLFF

J: TRBJ2-1
size: .
V: TRBV6-1
D: TRBD2
DNA: TGTGCCAGCAGTGAGGCCCTAGCGGGGTTAGTACCTTACTACTACAATGAGCAGTTCTTC
CDR3: CASSEALAGLVPYYYNEQFF

J: TRBJ1-2
size: .
V: TRBV12-3/TRBV12-4
D: .
DNA: TGTGCCAGCAGTTTGGGGGGGGCGAGGGGCTACACCTTC
CDR3: CASSLGGARGYTF

J: TRBJ2-3
size: .
V: TRBV3-1/TRBV3-2
D: TRBD2
DNA: TGTGCCAGCAGCGATAGGACTAGCGGCAGCACAGATACGCAGTATTTT
CDR3: CASSDRTSGSTDTQYF

J: TRBJ1-2
size: .
V: TRBV5-1
D: TRBD1
DNA: TGCGCCAGCAGCCCTCTTACAGGGGAGTCAGGCTACACCTTC
CDR3: CASSPLTGESGYTF

J: TRBJ1-2
size: once
V: TRBV6-4
D: TRBD1
DNA: TGTGCCAGCAGTGACTCCGGGACAGGTTCAATAACTAACTATGGCTACACCTTC
CDR3: CASSDSGTGSITNYGYTF

J: TRBJ2-2
size: .
V: TRBV5-6
D: .
DNA: TGTGCCAGCAGCCACAGGGGACTCACCACCCTAGGGACCGGGGAGCTGTTTTTT
CDR3: CASSHRGLTTLGTGELFF

J: TRBJ1-2
size: once
V: TRBV3-1/TRBV3-2
D: TRBD1
DNA: TGTGCCAGCAGCCAATCAGTGACAGGGGGTGGCTACACCTTC
CDR3: CASSQSVTGGGYTF

J: TRBJ2-5
size: .
V: TRBV15
D: .
DNA: TGTGCCACCAGCAGAGATAGAGAACTCCCGGGCCAAGAGACCCAGTACTTC
CDR3: CATSRDRELPGQETQYF

J: TRBJ1-5
size: .
V: TRBV19
D: .
DNA: TGTGCCAGTAGTATTATGGGCAGGTTCAATCAGCCCCAGCATTTT
CDR3: CASSIMGRFNQPQHF